Each of the 13 T cell receptor beta chains below was sequenced from the same sample in a study of cytomegalovirus exposure and HLA in healthy donors. PCR primers comprised 60 Vbeta and 13 Jbeta primers. Here immunoSEQ multiplex PCR was the method, and the copy in TCRdb shows in-frame clones only, minus some. There are some 150,000 clones in the sample; roughly 83% occur only once, and approximately 8% lies in the top ten. Sequenced sample: PBMCs. The receptor set was obtained from a man younger than 45 in good health and CMV-seropositive.

The chain links TRBV9 to TRBJ1-1; TRBD1 matches at 10 bases. The J segment lost 6 bases and the V segment lost 3 bases, leaving 5 bases of the junction unmatched. The germline V gene has CDR1 SGDLS and CDR2 YYNGEE. This CDR3 contains 14 residues. For the CDR3, the DNA is TGTGCCAGCAGCGAGGGACAGGGGATCGCTGAAGCTTTCTTT. Translation: CASSEGQGIAEAFF.

This clone is a singleton in its sample. The chain employs TRBV11-3 and TRBJ2-3; 12 bases line up with TRBD2. Germline V gene lookup returns CDR1 SGHNT and CDR2 YENEEA. This CDR3 has 17 residues. V shed 3 bases, J shed 2 bases, and the junction held 6 bases outside the gene matches. In nucleotides, the CDR3 is TGTGCCAGCAGCTTCAGGACTAGCGGGAAGATCACAGATACGCAGTATTTT. As protein: CASSFRTSGKITDTQYF.

V usage is TRBV19 and J usage is TRBJ2-7; 7 bases map to TRBD2. CDR1 is LNHDA, CDR2 SQIVND, per germline (reference sequence). Germline trimming cut 1 base from V and 3 bases from J; bases unmatched to any gene: 6. The CDR3 is made up of 15 amino acids. CDR3 protein: CASSIGDLAVYEQYF. In DNA form, the CDR3 reads TGTGCCAGTAGTATAGGGGATCTAGCGGTCTACGAGCAGTACTTC.

The chain joins TRBV14 to TRBJ2-7, with TRBD2 identical over 9 bases. The CDR3 spans 16 residues. V trimming: 4 bases; J trimming: 3 bases; junction bases outside the gene matches: 10. The germline V gene encodes CDR1 SGHDN and CDR2 FVKESK. The CDR3 region has the DNA TGTGCCAGCAGCCCCACCAGAGGGACTAGCCGCTACGAGCAGTACTTC. It translates to CASSPTRGTSRYEQYF.

This clone was recorded once. This chain connects TRBV9 to TRBJ1-2; perhaps TRBD1 as D (6 bases). V was trimmed by 5 bases and J by 8 bases, leaving 16 bases between them. The CDR3 consists of 13 residues. CDR1 is SGDLS, CDR2 YYNGEE, per germline. The CDR3 region has the DNA TGTGCCAGCAGGGCTAGCGGGGGCAGGGGCTACACCTTC. It specifies CASRASGGRGYTF.

The rearrangement links TRBV5-1 to TRBJ1-4; 9 bases map to TRBD1. With 8 bases clipped from V and 6 bases from J, the junction kept 11 bases outside the gene matches. Germline V gene data show CDR1 as SGHRS and CDR2 as YFSETQ. The CDR3 has 15 residues. This CDR3 reads CASRDGGQGHEKLFF. As DNA, the CDR3 is TGCGCCAGTAGGGATGGGGGACAGGGACATGAAAAACTGTTTTTT.

The chain has TRBV11-2 and TRBJ2-1; TRBD2 matches at 9 bases. The V and J ends lost 7 bases and 3 bases, in that order; junction bases with no gene match: 19. This CDR3 contains 19 residues. Per germline, CDR1 SGHAT and CDR2 FQNNGV. In DNA, the CDR3 is TGTGCCAGCAATTATGAGAGGTGGGGTAGACTAGCGGACTACAATGAGCAGTTCTTC. Translation gives CASNYERWGRLADYNEQFF.

The chain couples TRBV9 to TRBJ2-7; D remains ambiguous. Germline V gene lookup returns CDR1 SGDLS and CDR2 YYNGEE. V was shortened by 4 bases and J by 3 bases, with 17 bases between the two germline ends. The CDR3 is 15 amino acids. CDR3 sequence reads: CASSPPGGSGYEQYF. CDR3 sequence (DNA): TGTGCCAGCAGCCCCCCGGGTGGCTCGGGCTACGAGCAGTACTTC.

Concerning this clone itself: The same CDR3 arises from other DNA sequences in this sample as well. The chain couples TRBV25-1 to TRBJ2-5, with D tentatively TRBD1 (5 bases). The germline V and J ends were trimmed by 1 base and 2 bases, with 8 bases remaining between them. The CDR3 has 14 residues. Germline V lookup: CDR1 MGHDK, CDR2 SYGVNS. CDR3 sequence (DNA): TGTGCCAGCAGTGAATCGACAGTGCAAGAGACCCAGTACTTC. Amino acids: CASSESTVQETQYF.

This chain joins TRBV6-5 and TRBJ1-1, with a weak D call TRBD1 (5 bases). The CDR3 length is 14 residues. Trimming pared 5 bases from V and 1 base from J, leaving 11 bases between. Germline CDR1 reads MNHEY; CDR2 reads SVGAGI. The CDR3 bases are TGTGCCAGCAGTAAACCTACAGGGAACACTGAAGCTTTCTTT. Its translation is CASSKPTGNTEAFF.

The J gene is TRBJ1-1, the V gene TRBV27, with a tentative D call TRBD1 (5 bases). CDR1 is MNHEY, CDR2 SMNVEV, per germline (reference sequence). Trimming took off 9 bases at V and 7 bases at J, with 18 bases between the two ends. The CDR3 has 13 amino acids. For the CDR3, the DNA is TGTGCCAGTAGGGTTGGTCGGGGGGGTGAAGCTTTCTTT. It yields the protein CASRVGRGGEAFF.

J is TRBJ2-5 and V is TRBV7-9; perhaps TRBD1 as D (5 bases). This CDR3 is built from 16 residues. Germline CDR1 SEHNR, CDR2 FQNEAQ (reference sequence). Trimming pared 0 bases from V and 3 bases from J, leaving 14 bases between. As DNA, the CDR3 is TGTGCCAGCAGCTTAGCGTCAGGGCAGCCTGAAGAGACCCAGTACTTC. It is translated as CASSLASGQPEETQYF.

This clone was seen more than once but under ten times. The CDR3 loop reads CASSALVSSWTDTQYF. The CDR3 DNA follows: TGTGCCAGCAGCGCTTTAGTCTCCTCCTGGACAGATACGCAGTATTTT. The chain combines TRBV9 with TRBJ2-3; no reliable D call. The CDR3 covers 16 residues. Germline assignment: CDR1 SGDLS and CDR2 YYNGEE. V was shortened by 3 bases and J by 3 bases, with 17 bases between the two germline ends.